This T cell receptor beta chain comes out of a study of cytomegalovirus exposure and HLA in healthy donors. 13 Jbeta primers and 60 Vbeta primers were used for the PCR. The assay was immunoSEQ multiplex PCR, and TCRdb's table has in-frame clones only and misses some. The sample lists under 200,000 clones; 80% were seen once. About this clone: Its antigen is not known.

The CDR3 extends over 12 amino acids. CDR1 and CDR2 from the germline V gene are MGHDK and SYGVNS. The V end was cut by 3 bases, the J end by 8 bases, with 10 bases between. Donors likely had unrecorded immune exposures despite being nominally healthy when sampled. General study points: Later analysis demonstrated an association between a missense DCLRE1C variant and TCR beta V- and J-gene trimming.

Sequenced sample: PBMCs. The chain carries TRBV25-1 and TRBJ1-2; D might be TRBD1 (5 bases). The TCR comes from a man between 25 and 39 years old in good health and CMV-seronegative. CDR3 in DNA: TGTGCCAGCAGTGACCGGGGGTTGGGCTACACCTTC. This gives the protein CASSDRGLGYTF.